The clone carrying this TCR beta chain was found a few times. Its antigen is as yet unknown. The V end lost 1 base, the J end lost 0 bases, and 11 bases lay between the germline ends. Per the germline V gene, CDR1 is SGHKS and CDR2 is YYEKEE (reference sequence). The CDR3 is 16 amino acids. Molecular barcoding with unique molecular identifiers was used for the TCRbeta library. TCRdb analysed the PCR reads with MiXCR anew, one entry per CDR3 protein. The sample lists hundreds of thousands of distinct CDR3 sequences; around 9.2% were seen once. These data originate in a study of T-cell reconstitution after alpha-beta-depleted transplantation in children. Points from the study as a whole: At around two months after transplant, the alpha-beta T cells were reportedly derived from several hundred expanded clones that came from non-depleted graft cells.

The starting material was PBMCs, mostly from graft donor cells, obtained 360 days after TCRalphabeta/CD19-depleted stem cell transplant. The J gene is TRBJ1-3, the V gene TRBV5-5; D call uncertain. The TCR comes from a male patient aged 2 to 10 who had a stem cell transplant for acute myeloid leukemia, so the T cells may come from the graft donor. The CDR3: CASSLISLTSGNTIYF. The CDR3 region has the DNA TGTGCCAGCAGCTTGATCAGCCTGACCTCTGGAAACACCATATATTTT.